This T cell receptor beta chain emerged from a study of cytomegalovirus exposure and HLA in healthy donors. General study points: Sequence variants that were highly shared formed a cluster that was likely a sequencing artifact. In vitro assays verified that a few CMV-associated chains recognized CMV antigens specifically.

For this clone: Its antigen remains unidentified.

There are 15 residues in the CDR3. The germline gives CDR1 SGHTA, CDR2 FQGTGA. Losses at the gene ends were 1 base for V and 9 bases for J; bases not matched to a gene: 8. Amplification used 60 Vbeta primers and 13 Jbeta primers. Measured with immunoSEQ multiplex PCR; TCRdb has only the in-frame clones, and not every one. The sample shows over 250,000 clones, 72% of them seen only once. This clonotype was obtained from a female donor in good health and CMV-seronegative. The chain carries TRBV7-3 and TRBJ2-1, with 8 positions matching TRBD2. Sequenced sample: PBMCs. The CDR3 region is CASSLMGRLASEQFF. The CDR3 DNA sequence: TGTGCCAGCAGCTTAATGGGGAGACTAGCGAGTGAGCAGTTCTTC.